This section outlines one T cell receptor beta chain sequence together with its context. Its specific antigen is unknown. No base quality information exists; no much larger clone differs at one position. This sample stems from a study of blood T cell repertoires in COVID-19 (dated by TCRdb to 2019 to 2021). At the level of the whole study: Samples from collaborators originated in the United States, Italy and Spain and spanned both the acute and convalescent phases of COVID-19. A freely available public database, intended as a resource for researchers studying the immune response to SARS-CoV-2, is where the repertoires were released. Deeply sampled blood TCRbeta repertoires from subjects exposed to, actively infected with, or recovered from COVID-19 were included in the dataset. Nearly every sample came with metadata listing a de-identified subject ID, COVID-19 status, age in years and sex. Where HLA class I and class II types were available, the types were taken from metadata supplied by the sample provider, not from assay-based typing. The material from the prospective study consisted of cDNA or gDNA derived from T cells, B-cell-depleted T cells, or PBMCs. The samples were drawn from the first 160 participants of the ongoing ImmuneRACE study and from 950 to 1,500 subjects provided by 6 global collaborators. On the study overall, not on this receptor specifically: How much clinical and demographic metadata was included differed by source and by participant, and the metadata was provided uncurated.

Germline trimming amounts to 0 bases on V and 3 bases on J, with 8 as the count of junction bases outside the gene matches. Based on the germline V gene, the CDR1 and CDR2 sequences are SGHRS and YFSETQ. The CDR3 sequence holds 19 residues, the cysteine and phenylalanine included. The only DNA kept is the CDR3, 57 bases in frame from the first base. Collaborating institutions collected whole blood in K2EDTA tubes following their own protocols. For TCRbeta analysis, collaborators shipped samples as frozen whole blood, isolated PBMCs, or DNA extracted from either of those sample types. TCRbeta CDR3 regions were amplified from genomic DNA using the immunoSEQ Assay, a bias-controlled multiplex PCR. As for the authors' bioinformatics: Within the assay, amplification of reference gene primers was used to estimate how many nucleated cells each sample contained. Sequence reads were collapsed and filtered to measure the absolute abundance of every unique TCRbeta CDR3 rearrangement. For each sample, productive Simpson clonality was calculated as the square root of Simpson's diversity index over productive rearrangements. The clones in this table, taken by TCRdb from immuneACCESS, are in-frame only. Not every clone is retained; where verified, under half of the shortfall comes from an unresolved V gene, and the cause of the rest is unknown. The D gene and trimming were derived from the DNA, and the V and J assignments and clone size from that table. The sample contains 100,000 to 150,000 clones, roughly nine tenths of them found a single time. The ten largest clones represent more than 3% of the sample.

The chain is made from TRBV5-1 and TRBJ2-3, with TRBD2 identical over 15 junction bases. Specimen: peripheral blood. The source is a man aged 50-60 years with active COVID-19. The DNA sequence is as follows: TGCGCCAGCAGCTTGGGGGGGACTAGCGGGAGGCGACTGACAGATACGCAGTATTTT. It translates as CASSLGGTSGRRLTDTQYF.